These 23 T cell receptor beta chains originate from one sample sequenced in a study of T-cell memory formation after mild COVID-19. TCRdb reprocessed the 5' RACE reads with MiXCR, giving one entry per CDR3 protein. The sample shows 250,000 to 350,000 distinct CDR3 sequences, roughly 21% of them seen only once. The specimen sequenced was PBMCs or a T cell subset sorted from them (not recorded which). The receptors stem from a man between 18 and 35 years old who had mild COVID-19 (a few samples of this study predate the infection). Cell type and time point are not known.

This clonotype has more than one count but fewer than ten. The chain has TRBV4-3 and TRBJ2-3, with TRBD2 matching 11 bases. This CDR3 contains 17 residues. J lost 6 bases, V lost 0 bases, and 8 bases had no gene match. The germline CDR1 and CDR2 sequences are LGHNA and YSLEER. CDR3 bases: TGCGCCAGCAGCCAAGAGTTTAGTGCTAGCGGGGGGGATACGCAGTATTTT. Protein sequence: CASSQEFSASGGDTQYF.

The chain is built from TRBV5-4 and TRBJ2-5, with D unresolved. Trimming removed 6 bases at V and 0 bases at J, with 21 bases between. CDR1 SGHNT and CDR2 YYREEE come from the germline V gene (reference sequence). The CDR3 loop spans 17 amino acids. The CDR3 coding sequence is TGTGCCAGCACCGACCGCCGTTTCGCGGATGACCAAGAGACCCAGTACTTC. Its translation is CASTDRRFADDQETQYF.

This clonotype was observed a handful of times. V usage is TRBV7-2 and J usage is TRBJ2-2; the D is unclear. The CDR3 runs 16 residues. Trimming removed 1 base at V and 2 bases at J, with 11 bases between. Germline lookup yields CDR1 SGHTA and CDR2 FQGNSA. The CDR3 sequence: CASSLGSRRNTGELFF. CDR3 bases: TGTGCCAGCAGCTTAGGTAGCAGGAGAAACACCGGGGAGCTGTTTTTT. Combining the CDR3 with reference TRBV7-2 and TRBJ2-2 gives the whole variable domain GAGVSQSPSNKVTEKGKDVELRCDPISGHTALYWYRQSLGQGLEFLIYFQGNSAPDKSGLPSDRFSAERTGGSVSTLTIQRTQQEDSAVYLCASSLGSRRNTGELFFGEGSRLTVL.

This clonotype was recorded many times. The CDR3 is CASSWDRNTEAFF. For the CDR3, the DNA is TGTGCCAGCAGCTGGGACAGGAACACTGAAGCTTTCTTT. This chain uses TRBV5-6 with TRBJ1-1; TRBD1 matches 7 bases. The germline CDR1 and CDR2 sequences are SGHDT and YYEEEE. J was trimmed by 1 base and V by 3 bases; bases with no gene match: 0. CDR3 length equals 13 residues.

V is TRBV11-1 and J is TRBJ1-2; 9 bases map to TRBD1. Germline CDR1 reads SGHAT; CDR2 reads FQDESV (reference sequence). Trimming cost V 5 bases and J 3 bases; bases outside gene matches: 10. This CDR3 region has 16 residues. This CDR3 is CASSPRDRAFDYGYTF. In DNA form, the CDR3 reads TGTGCCAGCAGCCCACGGGACAGGGCTTTTGACTATGGCTACACCTTC.

This clonotype was recorded many times. The chain is built from TRBV7-2 and TRBJ1-1; D is ambiguous. CDR1 and CDR2 (germline): SGHTA, FQGNSA. The CDR3 extends over 10 amino acids. V lost 4 bases and J lost 3, with 0 bases in between. The CDR3, as DNA: TGTGCCAGCAGCTACACTGAAGCTTTCTTT. Amino acid sequence: CASSYTEAFF.

In this sample, this clonotype turned up many times. CDR3 sequence reads: CASSRDSSYGYTF. Written as DNA, the CDR3 is TGCGCCAGCAGCAGGGACAGTTCGTATGGCTACACCTTC. This chain joins TRBV5-1 and TRBJ1-2, with 7 positions matching TRBD1. V was pared by 4 bases and J by 5 bases, with 5 bases of the junction left unmatched. This CDR3 comprises 13 residues. From germline, CDR1 is SGHRS and CDR2 YFSETQ.

This clonotype has only a few counts. V and J are TRBV7-8 and TRBJ1-6; 11 nucleotides line up with TRBD1. Germline V gives CDR1 SGHVS, CDR2 FQNEAQ. The CDR3 is made up of 18 amino acids. Trimming removed 4 bases from V and 4 bases from J; junction bases left unmatched: 9. The CDR3 DNA is TGTGCCAGCAGCTCCCCGGGACAGGGGGTTTATTATAATTCACCCCTCCACTTT. It yields the protein CASSSPGQGVYYNSPLHF.

This clonotype has a handful of counts. This chain uses TRBV5-1 with TRBJ2-3; 12 nucleotides align to TRBD2. This CDR3 has 15 amino acids. The V gene end was trimmed by 0 bases and the J gene end by 7 bases; junction bases not matched to a gene: 3. Germline CDR1 reads SGHRS; CDR2 reads YFSETQ. CDR3 sequence: CASSLGLAGANTQYF. CDR3 coding DNA: TGCGCCAGCAGCTTGGGACTAGCGGGGGCAAATACGCAGTATTTT.

This chain connects TRBV7-9 to TRBJ1-3, with no clear D. Trimming pared 3 bases from V and 0 bases from J, leaving 9 bases between. The CDR3 totals 15 residues. Germline CDR1 SEHNR, CDR2 FQNEAQ (reference sequence). CDR3 sequence (DNA): TGTGCCAGCAGCTTGTACGCTATCTCTGGAAACACCATATATTTT. As protein: CASSLYAISGNTIYF.

The rearrangement joins TRBV12-3 or TRBV12-4 to TRBJ2-3, with 7 bases lining up with TRBD1. The CDR3 runs to 15 residues. The V segment lost 6 bases and the J segment 0 bases; nucleotides outside the gene matches: 6. CDR3 bases: TGTGCCAGCAGCTGGGGGACAGCTAGCACAGATACGCAGTATTTT. It yields the protein CASSWGTASTDTQYF.

The V and J genes are TRBV7-2 and TRBJ2-7; 10 bases align to TRBD2. The ends lost 3 bases at V and 2 bases at J; junction bases unmatched: 4. This CDR3 is 15 amino acids long. CDR1 is SGHTA and CDR2 is FQGNSA in the germline V gene. CDR3: CASSFSGGIPYEQYF. The CDR3 nucleotides are TGTGCCAGCAGCTTTAGCGGGGGGATTCCCTACGAGCAGTACTTC.

The genes are TRBV6-1 and TRBJ1-5; 9 bases are a match to TRBD1. The CDR3 is 16 amino acids. Germline lookup yields CDR1 MNHNS and CDR2 SASEGT. V lost 3 bases, J lost 5 bases, and 8 bases stayed unmatched. CDR3 nucleotides: TGTGCCAGCAGTGACCCCGGACAGGGGAGGGATCAGCCCCAGCATTTT. Its protein is CASSDPGQGRDQPQHF.

This clonotype was observed a handful of times. V usage is TRBV6-5 and J usage is TRBJ2-7; 7 bases align to TRBD1. This CDR3 spans 13 amino acids. V was clipped by 5 bases and J by 6 bases; unmatched bases: 7. Germline loops: CDR1 MNHEY, CDR2 SVGAGI. The chain's CDR3 is CASSKLTGAEQYV. The CDR3 bases are TGTGCCAGCAGTAAGCTTACAGGGGCCGAGCAGTACGTC.

Worth noting for this clonotype: The junction does not match germline at one end; this may be a read error. This chain uses TRBV6-2 or TRBV6-3 with TRBJ1-6, with D possibly being TRBD1 (6 bases). Germline values: CDR1 MNHEY, CDR2 SVGEGT. The CDR3 length is 13 residues. CDR3 nucleotides: TGTGCCAGCAGTTTCACTTCCGGGACACCCTTCCACTTT. This translates into CASSFTSGTPFHF.

In this sample, this clonotype turned up a few times. This chain connects TRBV5-1 to TRBJ2-3, with unresolved D. Germline assignment: CDR1 SGHRS and CDR2 YFSETQ. The length of the CDR3 is 12 residues. Trimming removed 2 bases at V and 6 bases at J, with 7 bases between. CDR3 nucleotides: TGCGCCAGCAGCTTCTATCCCGATACGCAGTATTTT. Amino acid sequence: CASSFYPDTQYF.

The genes are TRBV7-9 and TRBJ2-7, with D maybe TRBD1 (5 bases). This CDR3 has 14 amino acids. Trimming shortened V by 5 bases and J by 0 bases, and 11 bases separated the two germline ends. Looked up from germline, CDR1 is SEHNR and CDR2 is FQNEAQ (reference sequence). The CDR3 loop reads CASSPDSPSYEQYF. CDR3 DNA sequence: TGTGCCAGCAGCCCCGACAGTCCCTCCTACGAGCAGTACTTC.

V gene TRBV27 combines with J gene TRBJ2-5, with 10 bases matching TRBD1. J lost 5 bases, V lost 7 bases, and 7 bases had no gene match. The CDR3 contains 14 residues. Per germline, CDR1 MNHEY and CDR2 SMNVEV (reference sequence). The CDR3 region is CASKTGQGWETQYF. In DNA form, the CDR3 reads TGTGCCAGCAAAACGGGACAGGGGTGGGAGACCCAGTACTTC.

This chain links TRBV4-1 with TRBJ2-6, with D unclear. V lost 0 bases and J lost 0, with 12 bases in between. The germline V gene encodes CDR1 MGHRA and CDR2 YSYEKL. There are 18 residues in the CDR3. The CDR3 nucleotides are TGCGCCAGCAGCCAAGATTCTCAGGTTATCTCTGGGGCCAACGTCCTGACTTTC. It codes for CASSQDSQVISGANVLTF.

The chain couples TRBV7-9 to TRBJ1-2, with 9 bases lining up with TRBD1. The J segment lost 7 bases and the V segment lost 5 bases, leaving 5 bases of the junction unmatched. The CDR3 extends over 13 amino acids. Germline assignment: CDR1 SEHNR and CDR2 FQNEAQ (reference sequence). As DNA, the CDR3 is TGTGCCAGCAGCCAACAGGGGGCGTCTGGCTACACCTTC. This codes for CASSQQGASGYTF.

The table lists this clonotype with a few counts. The chain links TRBV20-1 to TRBJ2-3, with D unresolved. V gave up 3 bases and J gave up 4 bases, with 11 bases separating them. Germline CDR1 and CDR2: DFQATT and SNEGSKA (reference sequence). The CDR3 is made up of 13 amino acids. CDR3 protein: CSARNSGSDTQYF. For the CDR3, the DNA is TGCAGTGCTAGGAATTCCGGTTCAGATACGCAGTATTTT.

The genes are TRBV19 and TRBJ2-1, with 9 bases identical to TRBD2. The J segment lost 5 bases and the V segment lost 4 bases, leaving 6 bases of the junction unmatched. Germline CDR1 reads LNHDA; CDR2 reads SQIVND (reference sequence). The CDR3 is 15 amino acids. The CDR3 region is CASSRRGGRDNEQFF. In DNA, the CDR3 is TGTGCCAGTAGTAGGCGGGGGGGCCGGGACAATGAGCAGTTCTTC.

CDR3 amino acids: CASRSWDTQYF. In DNA, the CDR3 is TGTGCCAGCAGGAGCTGGGATACGCAGTATTTT. This rearrangement joins TRBV12-3 or TRBV12-4 to TRBJ2-3; D unclear. CDR3 size: 11 residues. Trimming cost V 6 bases and J 6 bases, with 7 bases left between them.